This T cell receptor (beta chain) was sequenced for a study of identifying expanded T cells in peripheral blood. Findings and caveats of the study: Differentially abundant clones: approximately 1.3 between replicates, about 17 at around 2 weeks, approximately 19 at four. Roughly two-week clone count variance significantly increased as total template count grew.

No infections or other immune events were documented during collection. Measured with immunoSEQ multiplex PCR; TCRdb has only the in-frame clones, and not every one. The sample carries about 52,000 clones, 70% to 85% recorded once. Regarding this clone: No antigen is known for it.

Sequences were obtained from blood. This clonotype was sampled from a person aged 18 to 70 in good health.

The CDR3 reads CAWSRRERDTQYF. CDR3 in DNA: TGTGCCTGGAGTAGGCGGGAGAGAGATACGCAGTATTTT. The chain couples TRBV30 to TRBJ2-3, with TRBD2 matching 7 bases. The CDR3 runs to 13 residues. Looked up from germline, CDR1 is GTSNPN and CDR2 is SVGIG (reference sequence). The trim removed 2 bases at V and 5 bases at J, leaving 4 bases unmatched.